This T cell receptor (beta chain) was sequenced for a study of T cells in Graves' hyperthyroidism and ophthalmopathy. Amplification yielded TCR beta CDR3 regions, with RNA transcripts as the source. When the TCR CDR3 underwent first-round RT-PCR, the HTBI primer set was used. MiXCR was run by TCRdb on the multiplex PCR reads, yielding one entry per CDR3 protein. Here the sample spans about 290,000 distinct CDR3 sequences, about an eighth being singletons. Patients were excluded for uncontrolled infection, other autoimmune disease, pregnancy or lactation. The germline gives CDR1 KGHDR, CDR2 SFDVKD. V dropped 4 bases and J dropped 3 bases, with 11 bases sitting between them. The CDR3 runs 14 residues.

The sequence was collected from a woman in her 30s with Graves' hyperthyroidism that later progressed to Graves' ophthalmopathy. The V and J genes are TRBV24-1 and TRBJ1-2; tentative D call: TRBD1 (5 bases). Sequencing was carried out using blood. CDR3 region: CATSDPGTDYGYTF. CDR3 nucleotide sequence: TGTGCCACCAGTGACCCCGGGACGGACTATGGCTACACCTTC.